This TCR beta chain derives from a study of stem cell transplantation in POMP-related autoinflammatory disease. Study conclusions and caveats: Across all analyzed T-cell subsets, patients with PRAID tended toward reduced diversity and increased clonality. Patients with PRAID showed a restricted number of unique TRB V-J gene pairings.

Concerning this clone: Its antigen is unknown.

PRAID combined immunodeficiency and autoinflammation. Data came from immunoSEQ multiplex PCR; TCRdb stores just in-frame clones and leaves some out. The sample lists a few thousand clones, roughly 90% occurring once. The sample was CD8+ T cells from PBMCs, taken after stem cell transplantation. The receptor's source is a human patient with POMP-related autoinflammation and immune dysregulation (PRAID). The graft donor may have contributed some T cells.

The CDR3 coding sequence is TGTGCCAGCAGCGCGAGCCCCGGGACTCCCCACGAGCAGTACTTC. Its translation is CASSASPGTPHEQYF. The genes are TRBV9 and TRBJ2-7, with a tentative D call TRBD2 (6 bases). Germline CDR1 reads SGDLS; CDR2 reads YYNGEE. The CDR3 is 15 residues long. V lost 3 bases and J lost 5, with 18 bases in between.